This passage covers 23 T cell receptor beta chains from one sample sequenced in a study of CXCR3-negative and CXCR3-positive naive CD8 T cells. Study-level results: Against CXCR3-negative naive cells, CXCR3-positive naive cells showed more hydrophobic TRB CDR3s.

The study made its TRB cDNA libraries by 5' RACE, adding UMI labels. From the 5' RACE reads, TCRdb lists one entry per CDR3 protein and no DNA. This sample contains approximately 100,000 distinct CDR3 sequences. Their antigens remain unidentified. Input material: naive CXCR3+ CD8+ T cells from blood. Subset here: CD45RO-CCR7+CD27+CD95- naive CD8+ T cells expressing CXCR3 (TNR3+). All receptors come from a human donor in good health. Some clones in this sample may be carry-over from other donors' samples.

The rearrangement uses TRBV7-9 and TRBJ2-1; TCRdb's D gene call, TRBD1, goes unchecked for lack of DNA. Germline V lookup: CDR1 SEHNR, CDR2 FQNEAQ (reference sequence). The CDR3 spans 19 residues. The CDR3 reads CASSLAKDTAWHSYNEQFF.

The J gene is TRBJ1-1, the V gene TRBV4-3. In germline, CDR1 is LGHNA, CDR2 YSLEER. This CDR3 region has 14 residues. The CDR3 sequence: CASSPNPMNTEAFF.

The rearrangement uses TRBV28 and TRBJ2-1; TCRdb proposes TRBD1, but this gene call is untestable without DNA. CDR3 length equals 14 residues. The germline V gene has CDR1 MDHEN and CDR2 SYDVKM. The CDR3 here is CASSLAGTNNEQFF.

This sequence joins TRBV7-3 and TRBJ2-3. Germline V gene lookup returns CDR1 SGHTA and CDR2 FQGTGA. The CDR3 is 13 amino acids. CDR3 region: CASSAGIGDTQYF.

The rearrangement uses TRBV29-1 and TRBJ2-7. Germline CDR1 SQVTM, CDR2 ANQGSEA. The CDR3 is 12 residues long. The CDR3 protein is CSVEGLEGEQYF.

The V call is TRBV3-1, the J call TRBJ2-7; TCRdb gives TRBD1 as the D gene, but with no DNA this cannot be confirmed. Germline CDR1 and CDR2: LGHDT and YNNKEL (reference sequence). The CDR3 loop spans 11 amino acids. This CDR3 reads CASRGEYEQYF.

The chain couples TRBV7-9 to TRBJ1-3. CDR3 length: 14 residues. Germline assignment: CDR1 SEHNR and CDR2 FQNEAQ (reference sequence). CDR3 sequence: CASSGGGTGNTIYF.

The CDR3 loop reads CASSLARGPYNEQYF. This chain connects TRBV5-1 to TRBJ2-7; TCRdb's D call of TRBD2 is untestable without DNA. The germline V gene has CDR1 SGHRS and CDR2 YFSETQ. The CDR3 sequence is 15 residues long.

The V call is TRBV2, the J call TRBJ1-1; TCRdb reports TRBD1, a call that lacks DNA to check it against. The germline V gene encodes CDR1 SNHLY and CDR2 FYNNEI. The CDR3 covers 14 residues. CDR3 amino acids: CASSDTGGNTEAFF.

This rearrangement joins TRBV5-5 to TRBJ1-1; TCRdb returns TRBD1, unconfirmable since there is no DNA. The CDR3 consists of 15 residues. Germline V lookup: CDR1 SGHKS, CDR2 YYEKEE (reference sequence). The CDR3 here is CASSGGGQRYTEAFF.

The chain couples TRBV12-3 or TRBV12-4 to TRBJ1-2; the D gene TCRdb calls, TRBD1, cannot be checked with no DNA. The length of the CDR3 is 13 residues. This CDR3 reads CASSLAQGGGYTF.

The chain joins TRBV29-1 to TRBJ2-7; TCRdb's D call of TRBD1 is untestable without DNA. CDR1 is SQVTM, CDR2 ANQGSEA, per germline. The CDR3 length is 14 residues. The CDR3 region is CSVEDGGRLYEQYF.

The V and J genes are TRBV7-6 and TRBJ1-2. Germline assignment: CDR1 SGHVS and CDR2 FNYEAQ. CDR3 length: 13 residues. The CDR3 sequence: CASSLSPISGYTF.

The rearrangement joins TRBV12-3 or TRBV12-4 to TRBJ2-7; the TCRdb call, TRBD2, lacks DNA for checking. The length of the CDR3 is 19 residues. The CDR3 region is CASSFSGSWAGGLKDEQYF.

The genes are TRBV5-1 and TRBJ2-7. The CDR3 is 12 residues long. Germline CDR1 SGHRS, CDR2 YFSETQ. The chain's CDR3 is CASSLGYEEQYF.

The gene calls are TRBV21-1 and TRBJ1-1; TCRdb names TRBD1, which stays unverified in the absence of DNA. TRBV21-1 constitutes a pseudogene. CDR3 length: 12 residues. The CDR3 protein is CASSMPGLGAFF.

The gene calls are TRBV20-1 and TRBJ1-5. The CDR3 runs 14 residues. In germline, CDR1 is DFQATT, CDR2 SNEGSKA (reference sequence). CDR3 sequence: CSARDLGTYQPQHF.

The rearrangement joins TRBV11-2 to TRBJ2-5; TCRdb picks TRBD2, but there is no DNA to check that call. Germline V CDR1 and CDR2: SGHAT, FQNNGV. The CDR3 contains 16 residues. The CDR3 sequence: CASSHLGVPLQETQYF.

The V and J genes are TRBV10-3 and TRBJ2-1; the D call of TRBD1 rests on TCRdb alone, since no DNA is present to check it. CDR1 ENHRY and CDR2 SYGVKD come from the germline V gene. CDR3 length: 13 residues. Here the CDR3 reads CATRPGGIDEQFF.

V gene TRBV20-1 combines with J gene TRBJ1-1; TCRdb outputs TRBD1, but without DNA this stays unchecked. The CDR3 length is 13 residues. CDR1 is DFQATT, CDR2 SNEGSKA, per germline (reference sequence). The CDR3 spells CSARDFRGTEAFF.

This chain links TRBV3-1 with TRBJ2-1. Germline values: CDR1 LGHDT, CDR2 YNNKEL (reference sequence). The CDR3 consists of 14 residues. The CDR3 sequence is CASSQAGLDNEQFF.

The chain recombines TRBV28 with TRBJ2-1; the TRBD1 assignment by TCRdb is unverifiable without DNA. Germline assignment: CDR1 MDHEN and CDR2 SYDVKM. CDR3 size: 15 residues. CDR3 region: CASSSRVNPYNEQFF. The full variable domain, rest sourced from reference TRBV28 and TRBJ2-1, is DVKVTQSSRYLVKRTGEKVFLECVQDMDHENMFWYRQDPGLGLRLIYFSYDVKMKEKGDIPEGYSVSREKKERFSLILESASTNQTSMYLCASSSRVNPYNEQFFGPGTRLTVL.

The J gene is TRBJ2-2, the V gene TRBV7-9. This CDR3 region has 16 residues. CDR1 is SEHNR and CDR2 is FQNEAQ in the germline V gene (reference sequence). This CDR3 is CASSLYSPANTGELFF.